The 31 T cell receptor beta chains presented below share a single source sample, sequenced in a study of shared clonotypes between healthy human individuals. Sequencing used immunoSEQ multiplex PCR; TCRdb keeps in-frame clones, though not all of them. This sample has some 1,600,000 clones; 95% to 99% occur once, and the top ten carry around 0.45%. The sequenced material came from naive CD4+ T cells sorted from blood. As for subset: CD45RA+ positively selected. The receptor source for this set is a man under 40 in good health.

The V call is TRBV11-1, the J call TRBJ2-7; the D is unclear. V shed 6 bases and J shed 2 bases, with 8 bases lying between them. Germline values: CDR1 SGHAT, CDR2 FQDESV (reference sequence). The CDR3 has 12 amino acids. Here the CDR3 DNA reads TGTGCCAGCAGTGGGCCAGCCTACGAGCAGTACTTC. This sequence encodes CASSGPAYEQYF. The entire variable domain, with the rest obtained from reference TRBV11-1 and TRBJ2-7, is as follows: EAEVAQSPRYKITEKSQAVAFWCDPISGHATLYWYRQILGQGPELLVQFQDESVVDDSQLPKDRFSAERLKGVDSTLKIQPAELGDSAMYLCASSGPAYEQYFGPGTRLTVT.

This chain joins TRBV29-1 and TRBJ2-1, with D possibly being TRBD1 (5 bases). CDR3 size: 13 residues. Germline-derived CDR1 and CDR2 are SQVTM and ANQGSEA. The ends were cut back, 1 base at V and 3 bases at J, with 7 bases in the middle. The CDR3 is CSVEGQYYNEQFF. DNA of the CDR3: TGCAGCGTTGAAGGACAGTACTACAATGAGCAGTTCTTC.

The chain combines TRBV18 with TRBJ2-5; 10 bases fit TRBD2. Germline CDR1 is KGHSH and CDR2 is LQKENI. J lost 7 bases, V lost 0 bases, and 8 bases had no gene match. This CDR3 contains 16 residues. The CDR3 nucleotides are TGTGCCAGCTCACCACCTTCGCTAGCGGGAGACGGGACCCAGTACTTC. This codes for CASSPPSLAGDGTQYF.

CDR3 sequence (DNA): TGTGCCAGCAGCAAGGACAGGGGGCGCGAAAAACTGTTTTTT. As protein: CASSKDRGREKLFF. The genes are TRBV7-9 and TRBJ1-4, with 11 nucleotides matching TRBD1. Germline CDR1 reads SEHNR; CDR2 reads FQNEAQ (reference sequence). The trim removed 5 bases at V and 8 bases at J, leaving 4 bases unmatched. The CDR3 extends over 14 amino acids.

This clone appeared a single time. The CDR3 protein is CASSLDSGRGNEKLFF. The CDR3, as DNA: TGTGCCAGCAGCTTAGATTCGGGCAGGGGGAATGAAAAACTGTTTTTT. The chain recombines TRBV11-2 with TRBJ1-4, with TRBD1 matching over 7 bases. CDR1 and CDR2 (germline): SGHAT, FQNNGV. V was pared by 0 bases and J by 5 bases, with 6 bases of the junction left unmatched. This CDR3 spans 16 amino acids. Using reference TRBV11-2 and TRBJ1-4 for the parts outside the CDR3, the full variable domain is EAGVAQSPRYKIIEKRQSVAFWCNPISGHATLYWYQQILGQGPKLLIQFQNNGVVDDSQLPKDRFSAERLKGVDSTLKIQPAKLEDSAVYLCASSLDSGRGNEKLFFGSGTQLSVL.

The gene calls are TRBV14 and TRBJ2-1; unclear D gene. Trimming left V 1 base short and J 8 bases short, with 9 bases between. Germline V gives CDR1 SGHDN, CDR2 FVKESK. The CDR3 totals 13 residues. DNA of the CDR3: TGTGCCAGCAGCCAAGTCGTCGGTCATGAGCAGTTCTTC. This translates into CASSQVVGHEQFF.

This chain uses TRBV14 with TRBJ2-2; 12 nucleotides line up with TRBD2. J gave up 4 bases and V 5 bases, and 5 bases lay outside the gene matches. This CDR3 has 16 amino acids. CDR1 and CDR2 from the germline V gene are SGHDN and FVKESK. In nucleotides, the CDR3 is TGTGCCAGCAGCGCTAGCGGGAGGGCCGTCACCGGGGAGCTGTTTTTT. It specifies CASSASGRAVTGELFF.

The chain couples TRBV28 to TRBJ1-3, with unresolved D. The CDR3 totals 15 residues. Germline CDR1 MDHEN, CDR2 SYDVKM. The ends were cut back, 2 bases at V and 0 bases at J, with 8 bases in the middle. The CDR3 is CASSLGLRSGNTIYF. CDR3 in DNA: TGTGCCAGCAGTTTAGGACTGCGCTCTGGAAACACCATATATTTT.

The gene calls are TRBV30 and TRBJ2-5; 11 bases align to TRBD2. The CDR3 is 16 amino acids. Looked up from germline, CDR1 is GTSNPN and CDR2 is SVGIG (reference sequence). V shed 2 bases, J shed 4 bases, and the junction held 9 bases outside the gene matches. In nucleotides, the CDR3 is TGTGCCTGGAGTATACTAGCGGGAGCAGGGGGAGAGACCCAGTACTTC. This encodes CAWSILAGAGGETQYF.

The J gene is TRBJ1-2, the V gene TRBV7-2, with a tentative D call TRBD1 (6 bases). This CDR3 has 14 residues. Per germline, CDR1 SGHTA and CDR2 FQGNSA. The V end was cut by 1 base, the J end by 12 bases, with 18 bases between. As DNA, the CDR3 is TGTGCCAGCAGCTTAGATTGGGTTACGGGGGCTGACACCTTC. Its protein is CASSLDWVTGADTF.

The V call is TRBV18, the J call TRBJ2-7; 8 bases map to TRBD2. Germline V lookup: CDR1 KGHSH, CDR2 LQKENI. V was pared by 0 bases and J by 5 bases, with 0 bases of the junction left unmatched. The CDR3 length is 13 residues. Here the CDR3 DNA reads TGTGCCAGCTCACCACCGCGGGGGGACGAGCAGTACTTC. Translation: CASSPPRGDEQYF.

A note on this clone: Other DNA sequences in the same sample also yield this CDR3. CDR3 coding DNA: TGCGCCAGCAGCTCGAGGGACAGCCAAGAGACCCAGTACTTC. Translation gives CASSSRDSQETQYF. V gene TRBV5-1 combines with J gene TRBJ2-5; 7 bases agree with TRBD1. Trimming cost V 3 bases and J 1 base; bases outside gene matches: 3. This CDR3 has 14 amino acids. The germline V gene encodes CDR1 SGHRS and CDR2 YFSETQ.

As concerns this clone: Other DNA sequences in this specimen translate into the identical CDR3. The chain combines TRBV9 with TRBJ1-1; perhaps TRBD1 as D (5 bases). The CDR3 sequence is 15 residues long. Trimming took off 0 bases at V and 3 bases at J, with 12 bases between the two ends. The germline CDR1 and CDR2 sequences are SGDLS and YYNGEE. CDR3 sequence reads: CASSVGDRGYTEAFF. The DNA for the CDR3 is TGTGCCAGCAGCGTAGGTGATAGGGGATACACTGAAGCTTTCTTT.

The chain carries TRBV27 and TRBJ1-5; the D is unclear. The CDR3 consists of 16 residues. The V end lost 6 bases, the J end lost 1 base, and 16 bases lay between the germline ends. The germline CDR1 and CDR2 sequences are MNHEY and SMNVEV (reference sequence). CDR3 sequence reads: CASRQASLVSNQPQHF. The CDR3 DNA sequence: TGTGCCAGCAGACAAGCCTCTTTAGTAAGCAATCAGCCCCAGCATTTT.

V usage is TRBV5-1 and J usage is TRBJ2-3; D might be TRBD2 (5 bases). CDR1 SGHRS and CDR2 YFSETQ come from the germline V gene. With 10 bases removed from V and 2 bases from J, the gap between germline ends came to 17 bases. This CDR3 has 14 amino acids. The CDR3 DNA reads as TGCGCCTCAGCACCGGGGAAACCCACAGATACGCAGTATTTT. It codes for CASAPGKPTDTQYF.

Notes on this clone: Other DNA sequences in the same sample also yield this CDR3. The chain uses TRBV18 and TRBJ2-7, with D hard to call. Germline CDR1 and CDR2: KGHSH and LQKENI. V was pared by 3 bases and J by 5 bases, with 5 bases between. The CDR3 spans 11 residues. The CDR3 coding sequence is TGTGCCAGCTCACCGGGCCACGAGCAGTACTTC. Its protein is CASSPGHEQYF.

J is TRBJ2-2 and V is TRBV5-1; possibly TRBD1 for D (6 bases). V dropped 1 base and J dropped 0 bases, with 13 bases sitting between them. Germline CDR1 and CDR2: SGHRS and YFSETQ. CDR3 length equals 17 residues. CDR3 bases: TGCGCCAGCAGCTTGACAGGGCGGCCCTCGAACACCGGGGAGCTGTTTTTT. The encoded protein is CASSLTGRPSNTGELFF.

On this clone: The sample holds other DNA sequences that translate to the same CDR3. This sequence joins TRBV5-1 and TRBJ1-5; the D is unclear. Trimming left V 1 base short and J 6 bases short, with 8 bases between. The length of the CDR3 is 13 residues. CDR1 and CDR2 (germline): SGHRS, YFSETQ. The CDR3 DNA reads TGCGCCAGCAGCTTGACCGGGGTTCAGCCCCAGCATTTT. The encoded protein is CASSLTGVQPQHF.

The V gene is TRBV7-8, the J gene TRBJ2-7; no clear D. Trimming cost V 1 base and J 0 bases, with 7 bases left between them. The length of the CDR3 is 14 residues. Per the germline V gene, CDR1 is SGHVS and CDR2 is FQNEAQ. The CDR3: CASSLGGPSYEQYF. DNA for the CDR3: TGTGCCAGCAGCTTAGGCGGCCCCTCCTACGAGCAGTACTTC.

J is TRBJ2-3 and V is TRBV5-1, with 7 bases identical to TRBD2. The germline CDR1 and CDR2 sequences are SGHRS and YFSETQ. This CDR3 contains 15 residues. Germline trimming cut 0 bases from V and 4 bases from J; bases unmatched to any gene: 5. The CDR3 nucleotides are TGCGCCAGCAGCTTGGCCGTGACTAGCCCAGATACGCAGTATTTT. Translation: CASSLAVTSPDTQYF.

This clone appeared a single time. The rearrangement joins TRBV15 to TRBJ2-3; 8 positions match TRBD2. The CDR3 runs 16 residues. With 1 base clipped from V and 1 base from J, the junction kept 4 bases outside the gene matches. Germline V gene sequence: CDR1 LNHNV, CDR2 YYDKDF (reference sequence). In DNA form, the CDR3 reads TGTGCCACCAGCAGAGGAGCGGGAGCCCGCACAGATACGCAGTATTTT. Translation: CATSRGAGARTDTQYF.

The gene calls are TRBV7-3 and TRBJ2-3, with 10 positions matching TRBD2. This CDR3 spans 14 amino acids. CDR1 and CDR2 (germline): SGHTA, FQGTGA. V lost 4 bases and J lost 6; bases outside the gene matches: 4. DNA of the CDR3: TGTGCCAGCAGCTCAGCGGGAGGGCCCGATACGCAGTATTTT. It specifies CASSSAGGPDTQYF.

This chain uses TRBV28 with TRBJ2-6; D possibly matches TRBD1 or TRBD2 (5 bases each). Germline assignment: CDR1 MDHEN and CDR2 SYDVKM. Trimming removed 4 bases from V and 0 bases from J, with 13 bases in between. CDR3 size: 17 residues. The chain's CDR3 is CASSSGQTPSGANVLTF. Here the CDR3 DNA reads TGTGCCAGCAGTTCGGGGCAGACCCCCTCTGGGGCCAACGTCCTGACTTTC.

The chain links TRBV9 to TRBJ1-3; D is undetermined. The germline gives CDR1 SGDLS, CDR2 YYNGEE. V shed 0 bases and J shed 3 bases, with 13 bases lying between them. The CDR3 loop spans 16 amino acids. CDR3 amino acids: CASSVEGGDFGNTIYF. CDR3 nucleotides: TGTGCCAGCAGCGTAGAGGGTGGGGATTTTGGAAACACCATATATTTT.

The chain carries TRBV5-1 and TRBJ1-4, with 8 bases that match TRBD1. The CDR3 sequence is 19 residues long. Germline V CDR1 and CDR2: SGHRS, YFSETQ. Trimming took 2 bases from V and 0 from J; bases not matched to a gene: 12. CDR3 in DNA: TGCGCCAGCAGCTTCACCTTCGGGACAGGCCTCGCAACTAATGAAAAACTGTTTTTT. Its translation: CASSFTFGTGLATNEKLFF.

Note on this clone: Different DNA sequences within this sample yield the same CDR3. This chain connects TRBV9 to TRBJ1-1; a weak D match, TRBD1 (5 bases). The CDR3 has 14 amino acids. The germline V gene encodes CDR1 SGDLS and CDR2 YYNGEE. The V and J ends lost 0 bases and 4 bases respectively, with 10 bases between them. The CDR3 coding sequence is TGTGCCAGCAGCGTAGTGGGGGAAGGCACTGAAGCTTTCTTT. It specifies CASSVVGEGTEAFF.

The chain combines TRBV7-9 with TRBJ2-7; D unclear. This CDR3 has 11 residues. Germline V CDR1 and CDR2: SEHNR, FQNEAQ (reference sequence). V lost 3 bases, J lost 5 bases, and 5 bases lay in between. This CDR3 reads CASSFGDEQYF. The DNA for the CDR3 is TGTGCCAGCAGCTTTGGGGACGAGCAGTACTTC.

The chain is built from TRBV27 and TRBJ1-1; TRBD1 agrees at 9 bases. CDR3 length equals 14 residues. Germline CDR1 and CDR2: MNHEY and SMNVEV (reference sequence). V dropped 5 bases and J dropped 6; count of bases not matched to a gene: 7. CDR3 loop: CASSPGQGRAEAFF. Written as DNA, the CDR3 is TGTGCCAGCAGTCCGGGACAGGGCCGCGCTGAAGCTTTCTTT.

J is TRBJ2-7 and V is TRBV7-2, with D tentatively TRBD2 (6 bases). CDR3 size: 13 residues. CDR1 is SGHTA, CDR2 FQGNSA, per germline. Trimming removed 5 bases from V and 7 bases from J, with 15 bases in between. DNA for the CDR3: TGTGCCAGCAGCCCCGGGACTCAGCGGGAGCAGTACTTC. Protein sequence: CASSPGTQREQYF.

The CDR3 loop reads CASSYLGQGAVHEQYF. CDR3 bases: TGCGCCAGCAGCTACTTAGGACAGGGGGCTGTCCACGAGCAGTACTTC. This sequence joins TRBV5-1 and TRBJ2-7, with 11 bases fitting TRBD1. Germline trimming cut 3 bases from V and 5 bases from J; bases unmatched to any gene: 10. There are 16 residues in the CDR3. Germline CDR1 reads SGHRS; CDR2 reads YFSETQ. The full variable domain, rest sourced from reference TRBV5-1 and TRBJ2-7, is KAGVTQTPRYLIKTRGQQVTLSCSPISGHRSVSWYQQTPGQGLQFLFEYFSETQRNKGNFPGRFSGRQFSNSRSEMNVSTLELGDSALYLCASSYLGQGAVHEQYFGPGTRLTVT.

To note about this clone: This sample includes further DNA sequences coding for the same CDR3. The chain uses TRBV19 and TRBJ2-5; D may be TRBD1 (6 bases). V was clipped by 4 bases and J by 4 bases, with 7 bases between them. This CDR3 is 12 amino acids long. In germline, CDR1 is LNHDA, CDR2 SQIVND (reference sequence). The CDR3 reads CASSTRGETQYF. The CDR3 region has the DNA TGTGCCAGTAGTACCAGGGGAGAGACCCAGTACTTC.